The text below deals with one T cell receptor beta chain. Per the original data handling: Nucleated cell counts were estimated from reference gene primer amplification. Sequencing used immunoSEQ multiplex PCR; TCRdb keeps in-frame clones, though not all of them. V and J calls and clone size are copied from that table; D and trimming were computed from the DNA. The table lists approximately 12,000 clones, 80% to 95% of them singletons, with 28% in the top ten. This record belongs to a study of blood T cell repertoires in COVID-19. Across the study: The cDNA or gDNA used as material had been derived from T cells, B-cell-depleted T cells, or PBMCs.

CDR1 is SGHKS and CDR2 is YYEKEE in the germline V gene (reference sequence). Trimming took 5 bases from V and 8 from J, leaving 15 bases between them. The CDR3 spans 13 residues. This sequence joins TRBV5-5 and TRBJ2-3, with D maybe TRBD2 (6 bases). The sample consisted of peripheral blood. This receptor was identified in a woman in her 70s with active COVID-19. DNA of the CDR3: TGTGCCAGCAGATTACCATCGGAGGGTACGCAGTATTTT. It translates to CASRLPSEGTQYF.